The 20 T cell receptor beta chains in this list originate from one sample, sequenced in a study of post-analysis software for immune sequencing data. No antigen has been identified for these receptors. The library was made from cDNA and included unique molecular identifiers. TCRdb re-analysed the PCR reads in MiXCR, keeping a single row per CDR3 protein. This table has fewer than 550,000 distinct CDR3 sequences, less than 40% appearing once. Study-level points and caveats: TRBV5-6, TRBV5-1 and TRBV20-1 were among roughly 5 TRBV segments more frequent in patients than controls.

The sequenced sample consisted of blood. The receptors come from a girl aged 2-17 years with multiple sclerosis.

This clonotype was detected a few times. CDR3 nucleotides: TGTGCCAGCAGCTTAGCCGGGACGGCCTCTGGGGCCAACGTCCTGACTTTC. Translating gives CASSLAGTASGANVLTF. J is TRBJ2-6 and V is TRBV7-3, with D perhaps being TRBD1 or TRBD2 (5 bases each). Germline V CDR1 and CDR2: SGHTA, FQGTGA. Trimming removed 2 bases from V and 0 bases from J, with 11 bases in between. The CDR3 sequence is 17 residues long.

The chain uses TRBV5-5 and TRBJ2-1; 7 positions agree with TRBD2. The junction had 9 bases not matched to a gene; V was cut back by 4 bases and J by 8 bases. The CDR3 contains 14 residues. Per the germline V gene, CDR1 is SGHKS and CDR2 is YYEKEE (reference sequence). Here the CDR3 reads CASSHRDYWDEQFF. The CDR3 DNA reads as TGTGCCAGCAGCCATCGGGACTATTGGGATGAGCAGTTCTTC.

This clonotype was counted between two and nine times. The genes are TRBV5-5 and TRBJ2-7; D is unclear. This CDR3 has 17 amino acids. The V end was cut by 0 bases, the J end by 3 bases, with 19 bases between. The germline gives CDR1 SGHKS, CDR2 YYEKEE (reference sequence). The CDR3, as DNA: TGTGCCAGCAGCTTGGCTGGCAGGTCCTCACTCCGCTACGAGCAGTACTTC. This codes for CASSLAGRSSLRYEQYF.

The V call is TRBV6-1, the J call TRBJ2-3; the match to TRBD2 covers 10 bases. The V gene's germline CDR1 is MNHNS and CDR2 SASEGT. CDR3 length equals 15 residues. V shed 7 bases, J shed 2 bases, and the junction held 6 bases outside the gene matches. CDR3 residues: CASTIAGGPTDTQYF. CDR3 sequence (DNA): TGTGCCAGCACAATAGCGGGAGGACCCACAGATACGCAGTATTTT.

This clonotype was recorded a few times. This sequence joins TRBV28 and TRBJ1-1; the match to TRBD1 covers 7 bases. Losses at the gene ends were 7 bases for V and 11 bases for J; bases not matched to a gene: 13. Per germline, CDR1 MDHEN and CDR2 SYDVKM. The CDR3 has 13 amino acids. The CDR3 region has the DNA TGTGCCAGCAACCAACAATACAGGGGAGGCGCTTTCTTT. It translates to CASNQQYRGGAFF.

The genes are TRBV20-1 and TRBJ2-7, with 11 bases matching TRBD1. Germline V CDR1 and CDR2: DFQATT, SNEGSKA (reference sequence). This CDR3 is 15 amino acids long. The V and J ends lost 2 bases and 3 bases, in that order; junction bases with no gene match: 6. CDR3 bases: TGCAGTGCTAGATCACCGGGACAGGGGGGCTACGAGCAGTACTTC. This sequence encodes CSARSPGQGGYEQYF.

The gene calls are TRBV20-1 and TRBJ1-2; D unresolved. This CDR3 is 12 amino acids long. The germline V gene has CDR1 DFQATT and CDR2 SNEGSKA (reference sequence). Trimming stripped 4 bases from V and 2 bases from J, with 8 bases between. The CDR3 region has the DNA TGCAGTGCTAACACCCAAAACTATGGCTACACCTTC. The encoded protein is CSANTQNYGYTF.

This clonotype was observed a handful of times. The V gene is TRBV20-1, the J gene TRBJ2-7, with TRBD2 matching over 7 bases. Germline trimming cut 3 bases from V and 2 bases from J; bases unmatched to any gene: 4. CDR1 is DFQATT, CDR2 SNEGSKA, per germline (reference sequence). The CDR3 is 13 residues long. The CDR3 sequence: CSARAGVAYEQYF. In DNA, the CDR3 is TGCAGTGCTAGGGCGGGGGTTGCCTACGAGCAGTACTTC.

CDR3 DNA: TGCGCCAGCAGCACCGGACTTATTTACGCGAACACCGGGGAGCTGTTTTTT. This sequence encodes CASSTGLIYANTGELFF. V gene TRBV5-1 combines with J gene TRBJ2-2; perhaps TRBD2 as D (5 bases). This CDR3 is 17 amino acids long. Trimming cost V 4 bases and J 0 bases, with 16 bases left between them. Per germline, CDR1 SGHRS and CDR2 YFSETQ.

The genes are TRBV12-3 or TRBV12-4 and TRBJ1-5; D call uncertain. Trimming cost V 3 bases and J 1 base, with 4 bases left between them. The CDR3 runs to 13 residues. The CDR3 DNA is TGTGCCAGCAGTTTTCAAAGCAATCAGCCCCAGCATTTT. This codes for CASSFQSNQPQHF.

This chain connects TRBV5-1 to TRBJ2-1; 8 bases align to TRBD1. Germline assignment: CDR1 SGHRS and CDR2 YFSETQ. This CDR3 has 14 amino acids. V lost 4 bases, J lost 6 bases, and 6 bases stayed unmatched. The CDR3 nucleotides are TGCGCCAGCAGCAGGGGACAGGACGGCAATGAGCAGTTCTTC. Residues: CASSRGQDGNEQFF. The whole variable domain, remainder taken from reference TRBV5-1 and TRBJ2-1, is KAGVTQTPRYLIKTRGQQVTLSCSPISGHRSVSWYQQTPGQGLQFLFEYFSETQRNKGNFPGRFSGRQFSNSRSEMNVSTLELGDSALYLCASSRGQDGNEQFFGPGTRLTVL.

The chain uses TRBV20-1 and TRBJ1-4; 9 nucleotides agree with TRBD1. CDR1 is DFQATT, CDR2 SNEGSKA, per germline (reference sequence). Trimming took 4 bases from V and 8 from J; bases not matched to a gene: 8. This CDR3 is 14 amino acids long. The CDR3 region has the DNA TGCAGTGCTACCCCGGGACAGGGAAAAGAAAAACTGTTTTTT. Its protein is CSATPGQGKEKLFF.

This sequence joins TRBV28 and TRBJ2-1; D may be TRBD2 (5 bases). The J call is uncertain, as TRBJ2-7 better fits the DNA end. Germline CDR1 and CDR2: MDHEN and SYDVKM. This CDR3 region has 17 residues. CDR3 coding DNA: TGTGCCAGCAGTTTAAACCGACTAACGAGCTCCTACAATGAGCAGTACTTC. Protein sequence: CASSLNRLTSSYNEQYF.

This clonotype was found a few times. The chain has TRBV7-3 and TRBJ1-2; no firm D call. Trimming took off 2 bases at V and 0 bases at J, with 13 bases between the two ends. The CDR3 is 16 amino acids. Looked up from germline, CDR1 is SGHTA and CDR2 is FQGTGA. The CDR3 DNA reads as TGTGCCAGCAGCTTAGGGTCCGTCAAAGCTAACTATGGCTACACCTTC. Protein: CASSLGSVKANYGYTF.

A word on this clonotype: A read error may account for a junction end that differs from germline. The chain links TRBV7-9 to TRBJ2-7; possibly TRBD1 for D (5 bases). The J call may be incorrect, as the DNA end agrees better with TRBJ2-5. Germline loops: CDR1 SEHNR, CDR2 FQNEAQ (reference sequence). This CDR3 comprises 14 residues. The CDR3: CASSLRGNQGTQYF. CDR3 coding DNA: TGTGCCAGCAGCTTAAGGGGAAACCAAGGGACCCAGTACTTC.

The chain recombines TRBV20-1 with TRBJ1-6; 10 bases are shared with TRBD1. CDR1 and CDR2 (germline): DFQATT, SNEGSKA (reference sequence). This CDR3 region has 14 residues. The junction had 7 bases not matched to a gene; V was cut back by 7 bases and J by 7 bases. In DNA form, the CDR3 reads TGCAGTGGATGGGACAGGGGTGGCAATTCACCCCTCCACTTT. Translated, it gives CSGWDRGGNSPLHF.

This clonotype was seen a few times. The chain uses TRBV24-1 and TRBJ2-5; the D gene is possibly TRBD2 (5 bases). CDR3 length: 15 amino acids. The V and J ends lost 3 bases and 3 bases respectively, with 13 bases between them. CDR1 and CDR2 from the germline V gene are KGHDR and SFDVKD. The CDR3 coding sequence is TGTGCCACCAGTGATCCTGCTGGACTCGAAGAGACCCAGTACTTC. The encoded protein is CATSDPAGLEETQYF.

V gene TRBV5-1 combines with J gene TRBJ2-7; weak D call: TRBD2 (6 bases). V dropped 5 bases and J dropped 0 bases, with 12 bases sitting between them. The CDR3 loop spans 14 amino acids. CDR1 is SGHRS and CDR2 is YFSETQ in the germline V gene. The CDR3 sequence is CASRVGGSSYEQYF. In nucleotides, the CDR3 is TGCGCCAGCAGAGTAGGAGGGAGCTCCTACGAGCAGTACTTC.

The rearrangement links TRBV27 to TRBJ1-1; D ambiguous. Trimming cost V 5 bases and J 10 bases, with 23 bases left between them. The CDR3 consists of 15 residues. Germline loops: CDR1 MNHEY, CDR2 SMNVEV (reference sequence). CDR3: CASSPPGNVGPPAFF. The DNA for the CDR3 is TGTGCCAGCAGTCCCCCCGGGAATGTAGGCCCTCCAGCTTTCTTT.

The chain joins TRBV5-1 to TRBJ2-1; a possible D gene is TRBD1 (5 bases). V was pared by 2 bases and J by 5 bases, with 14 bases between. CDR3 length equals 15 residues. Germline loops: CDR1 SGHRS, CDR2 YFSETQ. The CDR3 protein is CASSFRQGRNNEQFF. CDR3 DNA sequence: TGCGCCAGCAGCTTCAGGCAGGGCCGGAACAATGAGCAGTTCTTC.